This paragraph reports one T cell receptor (beta chain). Its antigen is currently unknown. These data belong to a study of cytotoxic CD8 clonotypes in ibrutinib-treated CLL. Study-level results: A rise in clonality was seen at ibrutinib response, and a fall back toward baseline was seen at progression.

The table came from immunoSEQ multiplex PCR; TCRdb's copy has only in-frame clones and leaves some out. The sample gives about 140,000 clones, more than 85% of which show up once; approximately 11% is in the top ten. Sequencing was performed on PBMCs, taken after 12 months of ibrutinib treatment. This receptor was obtained from a human donor with chronic lymphocytic leukemia.

CDR3 region: CASSLAGRADTQYF. As DNA, the CDR3 is TGTGCCAGCAGCTTGGCGGGGAGGGCAGATACGCAGTATTTT. The chain carries TRBV7-9 and TRBJ2-3, with 7 bases that match TRBD2. CDR1 and CDR2 (germline): SEHNR, FQNEAQ (reference sequence). J lost 4 bases, V lost 3 bases, and 4 bases had no gene match. The CDR3 has 14 residues.